A selection of T cell receptor beta chains follows, all from one sample in a study of blood T cells in healthy people across ages. TCRdb called the 5' RACE reads again in MiXCR, with one record for every CDR3 protein. The table lists about 1.7 million distinct CDR3 sequences, about 28% of them singletons. The sequenced material came from blood. All receptors come from a woman in her twenties or thirties in good health. Both conserved end residues are part of each CDR3. Each record gives: V gene, J gene, clone size, D gene, CDR3 DNA, CDR3 protein. The D gene is left open where the match is weak. Some rows have no size entry. The others give once, few or many, or a class for an expanded clone.

v_gene: TRBV13
j_gene: TRBJ2-1
abundance: many
d_gene: -
CDR3nt: TGTGCCAGCAGCTTAGCTGGGCTGGGATGGAATGAGCAGTTCTTC
CDR3aa: CASSLAGLGWNEQFF

v_gene: TRBV5-4
j_gene: TRBJ2-1
abundance: once
d_gene: -
CDR3nt: TGTGCCAGCAGCTTCGGGGCCAGCTCCTACAATGAGCAGTTCTTC
CDR3aa: CASSFGASSYNEQFF

v_gene: TRBV6-6
j_gene: TRBJ2-7
abundance: -
d_gene: TRBD2
CDR3nt: TGTGCCAGCAGATCCGGGGGACTAGCTAACAATGAGCAGTACTTC
CDR3aa: CASRSGGLANNEQYF

v_gene: TRBV7-9
j_gene: TRBJ1-2
abundance: few
d_gene: TRBD1
CDR3nt: TGTGCCAGCAGCTCAGACAGGGAAATCAGTGGCTACACCTTC
CDR3aa: CASSSDREISGYTF

v_gene: TRBV7-2
j_gene: TRBJ2-7
abundance: few
d_gene: -
CDR3nt: TGTGCCAGCAGCGCAGCGGAACTTAGCTCCTACGAGCAGTACTTC
CDR3aa: CASSAAELSSYEQYF

v_gene: TRBV12-3/TRBV12-4
j_gene: TRBJ2-7
abundance: many
d_gene: TRBD1
CDR3nt: TGTGCCAGCAGCGAATCCGGGACAGGGTCCGTCGAGCAGTACTTC
CDR3aa: CASSESGTGSVEQYF

v_gene: TRBV6-5
j_gene: TRBJ2-7
abundance: -
d_gene: TRBD1
CDR3nt: TGTGCCAGCAGTTACTCGTTACAGGGGAACTCCTACGAGCAGTACTTC
CDR3aa: CASSYSLQGNSYEQYF

v_gene: TRBV11-2
j_gene: TRBJ2-3
abundance: -
d_gene: TRBD2
CDR3nt: TGTGCCAGCAGCTCGCCCTCCGGGACTAGGGGCGCAGATACGCAGTATTTT
CDR3aa: CASSSPSGTRGADTQYF

v_gene: TRBV14
j_gene: TRBJ2-7
abundance: few
d_gene: -
CDR3nt: TGTGCCAGCAGCCAAGATGTGACAGGAGGGGAGCAGTACTTC
CDR3aa: CASSQDVTGGEQYF

v_gene: TRBV7-6
j_gene: TRBJ2-3
abundance: few
d_gene: -
CDR3nt: TGTGCCAGCAGCTCTCCAAGGGTGGGGCAGGTAGATACGCAGTATTTT
CDR3aa: CASSSPRVGQVDTQYF

v_gene: TRBV12-3/TRBV12-4
j_gene: TRBJ2-7
abundance: few
d_gene: TRBD1
CDR3nt: TGTGCCTGCGGTACAGGGGCCAGCGAGCAGTACTTC
CDR3aa: CACGTGASEQYF

v_gene: TRBV27
j_gene: TRBJ1-2
abundance: many
d_gene: TRBD1
CDR3nt: TGTGCCAGCAGAAGGGACAGGGGGCGCGGTTACTATGGCTACACCTTC
CDR3aa: CASRRDRGRGYYGYTF

v_gene: TRBV20-1
j_gene: TRBJ2-3
abundance: few
d_gene: TRBD2
CDR3nt: TGCAGTACTATTCTCTCTTTGACTAGCGGGAGACATACGCAGTATTTT
CDR3aa: CSTILSLTSGRHTQYF

v_gene: TRBV6-6
j_gene: TRBJ1-5
abundance: -
d_gene: -
CDR3nt: TGTGCCAGCAGTTACGGGTTAGTCGGTGGCAATCAGCCCCAGCATTTT
CDR3aa: CASSYGLVGGNQPQHF

v_gene: TRBV28
j_gene: TRBJ1-2
abundance: -
d_gene: TRBD1
CDR3nt: TGTGCCAGCAGTTTACTCCAGGGGGCTAACGGGAATGGCTACACCTTC
CDR3aa: CASSLLQGANGNGYTF

v_gene: TRBV12-3/TRBV12-4
j_gene: TRBJ1-2
abundance: few
d_gene: -
CDR3nt: TGTGCGGCGGGGGGGGCCTATGGCTACACCTTC
CDR3aa: CAAGGAYGYTF

v_gene: TRBV4-1
j_gene: TRBJ2-3
abundance: many
d_gene: -
CDR3nt: TGCGCCAGCAGCCAAGAGGACGGACGGCTCATGACAGATACGCAGTATTTT
CDR3aa: CASSQEDGRLMTDTQYF

v_gene: TRBV4-1
j_gene: TRBJ2-6
abundance: -
d_gene: -
CDR3nt: TGCGCCAGCAGCCAAGATTTAGGGCTTTCTGGGGCCAACGTCCTGACTTTC
CDR3aa: CASSQDLGLSGANVLTF

v_gene: TRBV20-1
j_gene: TRBJ2-1
abundance: many
d_gene: -
CDR3nt: TGCAGTGCGGCACCGGGCCTCGGCGCGGGTGAGCAGTTCTTC
CDR3aa: CSAAPGLGAGEQFF

v_gene: TRBV7-9
j_gene: TRBJ1-1
abundance: -
d_gene: -
CDR3nt: TGTGCCAGCACCCAAGGAGGGGTGAATGAAGCTTTCTTT
CDR3aa: CASTQGGVNEAFF

v_gene: TRBV2
j_gene: TRBJ2-4
abundance: -
d_gene: -
CDR3nt: TGTGCCAGCAGTGCCCAGGGGAAAAACATTCAGTACTTC
CDR3aa: CASSAQGKNIQYF

v_gene: TRBV9
j_gene: TRBJ2-1
abundance: -
d_gene: -
CDR3nt: TGTGCCAGCAGCGTAGACCCCTCCCCAGGGAGCGCCTACAATGAGCAGTTCTTC
CDR3aa: CASSVDPSPGSAYNEQFF

v_gene: TRBV9
j_gene: TRBJ1-2
abundance: -
d_gene: -
CDR3nt: TGTGCCAGCAGCGTAGGCCGCCCCCGGGAGGATCGGATGGGGGGCTACACCTTC
CDR3aa: CASSVGRPREDRMGGYTF

v_gene: TRBV3-1
j_gene: TRBJ2-5
abundance: -
d_gene: -
CDR3nt: TGTGCCAGCGGTCACCTCCGGGACACCCAAGAGACCCAGTACTTC
CDR3aa: CASGHLRDTQETQYF

v_gene: TRBV7-9
j_gene: TRBJ1-2
abundance: -
d_gene: -
CDR3nt: TGTGCCAGCAGCGCCGACGGCCGCTATGGCTACACCTTC
CDR3aa: CASSADGRYGYTF

v_gene: TRBV21-1
j_gene: TRBJ2-7
abundance: few
d_gene: -
CDR3nt: TGTGCCAGCAGCCCCCGCGTGCCCCAGGAACCACGCGAGCAGTACTTC
CDR3aa: CASSPRVPQEPREQYF

v_gene: TRBV27
j_gene: TRBJ1-1
abundance: few
d_gene: TRBD1
CDR3nt: TGTGCCAGCAGTCACCCGACAGGGGAAGCAACTGAAGCTTTCTTT
CDR3aa: CASSHPTGEATEAFF

v_gene: TRBV12-3/TRBV12-4
j_gene: TRBJ2-7
abundance: -
d_gene: -
CDR3nt: TGTGCCAGCAGTTTAAACGTCGGGCAGCACCCCTACGAGCAGTACTTC
CDR3aa: CASSLNVGQHPYEQYF

v_gene: TRBV28
j_gene: TRBJ1-1
abundance: many
d_gene: -
CDR3nt: TGTGCCAGCAGTTTAGTAGGGGAGAACACTGAAGCTTTCTTT
CDR3aa: CASSLVGENTEAFF

v_gene: TRBV4-1
j_gene: TRBJ1-5
abundance: -
d_gene: -
CDR3nt: TGCGCCAGCAGCCAAGCTGCAATTAGCCAGCCCCAGCATTTT
CDR3aa: CASSQAAISQPQHF

v_gene: TRBV6-2/TRBV6-3
j_gene: TRBJ2-2
abundance: few
d_gene: -
CDR3nt: TGTGCCAGCCTGAGGGACGGGACGACCGGGGAGCTGTTTTTT
CDR3aa: CASLRDGTTGELFF

v_gene: TRBV4-3
j_gene: TRBJ2-1
abundance: few
d_gene: -
CDR3nt: TGCGCCAGCAGCCCCCAGTCTAGCGATCATGAGCAGTTCTTC
CDR3aa: CASSPQSSDHEQFF

v_gene: TRBV29-1
j_gene: TRBJ1-1
abundance: -
d_gene: TRBD1
CDR3nt: TGCAGCGGCGGTCGGGACAGGGACGAAGCTTTCTTT
CDR3aa: CSGGRDRDEAFF

v_gene: TRBV20-1
j_gene: TRBJ2-7
abundance: -
d_gene: -
CDR3nt: TGCAGTGCTGTCGACCAGATCTACGAGCAGTACTTC
CDR3aa: CSAVDQIYEQYF

v_gene: TRBV5-1
j_gene: TRBJ2-5
abundance: many
d_gene: -
CDR3nt: TGCGCCAGCAGCTTCGCATGGAAAGAGACCCAGTACTTC
CDR3aa: CASSFAWKETQYF

v_gene: TRBV24-1
j_gene: TRBJ1-5
abundance: -
d_gene: -
CDR3nt: TGTGCCACCAGTGATTTTCTGGGAGAGCCCCAGCATTTT
CDR3aa: CATSDFLGEPQHF

v_gene: TRBV29-1
j_gene: TRBJ1-2
abundance: many
d_gene: -
CDR3nt: TGCAGCCCCCGCGAAGGGGTCTCGGGCTATGGCTACACCTTC
CDR3aa: CSPREGVSGYGYTF

v_gene: TRBV7-9
j_gene: TRBJ2-7
abundance: -
d_gene: -
CDR3nt: TGTGCCAGCAGTTATCCGTCCCCCGACGAGCAGTACTTC
CDR3aa: CASSYPSPDEQYF

v_gene: TRBV7-2
j_gene: TRBJ2-3
abundance: few
d_gene: TRBD2
CDR3nt: TGTGCCAGCAGCTTAGGAAAAGTAGCGGGAGCGGGAGATACGCAGTATTTT
CDR3aa: CASSLGKVAGAGDTQYF

v_gene: TRBV7-9
j_gene: TRBJ1-4
abundance: -
d_gene: -
CDR3nt: TGTGCCAGCATCTTAGGACTTAATGAAAAACTGTTTTTT
CDR3aa: CASILGLNEKLFF

v_gene: TRBV10-3
j_gene: TRBJ2-5
abundance: many
d_gene: -
CDR3nt: TGTGCCATCAGTGAGTCAGGATCACAGACCCAGTACTTC
CDR3aa: CAISESGSQTQYF

v_gene: TRBV7-9
j_gene: TRBJ2-1
abundance: -
d_gene: TRBD2
CDR3nt: TGTGCCAGCAGCCCCCTCCCGGGACTATCGGGCCCGAAATCCTACAATGAGCAGTTCTTC
CDR3aa: CASSPLPGLSGPKSYNEQFF

v_gene: TRBV12-3/TRBV12-4
j_gene: TRBJ2-1
abundance: many
d_gene: -
CDR3nt: TGTGCCAGCAGTGGGAGGGGCAGGGGGCGTTACAATGAGCAGTTCTTC
CDR3aa: CASSGRGRGRYNEQFF

v_gene: TRBV6-5
j_gene: TRBJ2-7
abundance: few
d_gene: -
CDR3nt: TGTGCCAGCAGCCGGGAACCCTCGGGCGGAGGGTACGAGCAGTACTTC
CDR3aa: CASSREPSGGGYEQYF

v_gene: TRBV9
j_gene: TRBJ1-4
abundance: -
d_gene: -
CDR3nt: TGTGCCAGCAGCGCGGGCAGGGAACCTAATGAAAAACTGTTTTTT
CDR3aa: CASSAGREPNEKLFF

v_gene: TRBV7-9
j_gene: TRBJ2-7
abundance: many
d_gene: TRBD1
CDR3nt: TGTGCCAGCAGCTCCTGGGACAGGGCCTACGAGCAGTACTTC
CDR3aa: CASSSWDRAYEQYF

v_gene: TRBV5-1
j_gene: TRBJ2-3
abundance: -
d_gene: -
CDR3nt: TGCGCCAGCAGCTTAAACGATCGGATGGCAGATACGCAGTATTTT
CDR3aa: CASSLNDRMADTQYF

v_gene: TRBV2
j_gene: TRBJ2-4
abundance: -
d_gene: -
CDR3nt: TGTGCCAGCAGTGGCCAGCGTATAGCCAAAAACATTCAGTACTTC
CDR3aa: CASSGQRIAKNIQYF

v_gene: TRBV20-1
j_gene: TRBJ2-1
abundance: -
d_gene: -
CDR3nt: TGCAGTGCCCCAAGAGGTCTAGAGACATACAATGAGCAGTTCTTC
CDR3aa: CSAPRGLETYNEQFF

v_gene: TRBV15
j_gene: TRBJ1-2
abundance: -
d_gene: -
CDR3nt: TGTGCCACCAGCAGAGATCGGTATAACTATGGCTACACCTTC
CDR3aa: CATSRDRYNYGYTF

v_gene: TRBV7-9
j_gene: TRBJ1-2
abundance: -
d_gene: -
CDR3nt: TGTGCCAGCAGCTTAAGGGGCCAAGTTTATGGCTACACCTTC
CDR3aa: CASSLRGQVYGYTF

v_gene: TRBV7-6
j_gene: TRBJ2-4
abundance: many
d_gene: TRBD2
CDR3nt: TGTGCCAGCAGCTTAGGAGGGAGCGGGATAGCCAAAAACATTCAGTACTTC
CDR3aa: CASSLGGSGIAKNIQYF

v_gene: TRBV12-3/TRBV12-4
j_gene: TRBJ1-1
abundance: few
d_gene: -
CDR3nt: TGTGCCAGCAGTTTTTGGACGAGGAACAGTGCTTTCTTT
CDR3aa: CASSFWTRNSAFF

v_gene: TRBV12-3/TRBV12-4
j_gene: TRBJ2-1
abundance: many
d_gene: -
CDR3nt: TGTGCCAGCAGTGACTCCCTGGGCGATGAGCAGTTCTTC
CDR3aa: CASSDSLGDEQFF

v_gene: TRBV29-1
j_gene: TRBJ2-7
abundance: -
d_gene: TRBD1
CDR3nt: TGCAGCGTTGTCGACAGGGTTGGTCCCCCGCAGTACTTC
CDR3aa: CSVVDRVGPPQYF

v_gene: TRBV27
j_gene: TRBJ1-1
abundance: few
d_gene: -
CDR3nt: TGTGCCAGCACTCAGAGAGGGGCTAGCACTGAAGCTTTCTTT
CDR3aa: CASTQRGASTEAFF

v_gene: TRBV27
j_gene: TRBJ2-1
abundance: many
d_gene: TRBD2
CDR3nt: TGTGCCAGCAGTTTTGGCGGGGGGGCGGGTAATGAGCAGTTCTTC
CDR3aa: CASSFGGGAGNEQFF

v_gene: TRBV14
j_gene: TRBJ1-2
abundance: few
d_gene: -
CDR3nt: TGTGCCAGCAGCCAAGGTGTAGGGGACGAAGACTATGGCTACACCTTC
CDR3aa: CASSQGVGDEDYGYTF

v_gene: TRBV29-1
j_gene: TRBJ1-2
abundance: many
d_gene: TRBD1
CDR3nt: TGCAGCTCTCTTTGGGACAGGGACTATGGCTACACCTTC
CDR3aa: CSSLWDRDYGYTF

v_gene: TRBV4-1
j_gene: TRBJ2-4
abundance: many
d_gene: -
CDR3nt: TGCGCCAGCAGCCAAGCCTCCCCCACTTCAGCCAAAAACATTCAGTACTTC
CDR3aa: CASSQASPTSAKNIQYF